This TCR beta chain stems from a study of shared clonotypes between healthy human individuals. This CDR3 has 13 residues. V was shortened by 4 bases and J by 3 bases, with 8 bases between the two germline ends. Germline CDR1 reads SGHRS; CDR2 reads YFSETQ. TCRdb keeps only in-frame clones here, not all; method: immunoSEQ multiplex PCR. The repertoire consists of fewer than 1.8 million clones, with 97% to 99% occurring once and the leading ten covering roughly 0.35%. This clonotype originated in a man aged 25 to 40 in good health. Sequencing used naive CD4+ T cells sorted from blood. Sample subset: CD45RA+ positively selected. The chain carries TRBV5-1 and TRBJ1-3; a weak D match, TRBD1 (5 bases). CDR3 sequence (DNA): TGCGCCAGCAGCGGGGGTTATGGAAACACCATATATTTT. Amino acid sequence: CASSGGYGNTIYF.